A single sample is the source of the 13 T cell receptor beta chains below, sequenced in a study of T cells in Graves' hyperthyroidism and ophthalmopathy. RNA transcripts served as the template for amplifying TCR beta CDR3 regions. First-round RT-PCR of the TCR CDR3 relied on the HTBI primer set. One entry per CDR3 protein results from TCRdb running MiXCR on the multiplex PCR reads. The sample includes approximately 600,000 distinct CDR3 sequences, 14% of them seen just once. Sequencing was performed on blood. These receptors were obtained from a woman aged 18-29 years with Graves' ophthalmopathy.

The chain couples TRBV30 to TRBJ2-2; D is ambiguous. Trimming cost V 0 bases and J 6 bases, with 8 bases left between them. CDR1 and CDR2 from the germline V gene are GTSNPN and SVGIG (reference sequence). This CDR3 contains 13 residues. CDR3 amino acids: CAWSVSDAGELFF. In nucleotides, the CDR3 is TGTGCCTGGAGTGTAAGCGACGCCGGGGAGCTGTTTTTT. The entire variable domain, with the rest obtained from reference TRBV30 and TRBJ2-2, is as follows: SQTIHQWPATLVQPVGSPLSLECTVEGTSNPNLYWYRQAAGRGLQLLFYSVGIGQISSEVPQNLSASRPQDRQFILSSKKLLLSDSGFYLCAWSVSDAGELFFGEGSRLTVL.

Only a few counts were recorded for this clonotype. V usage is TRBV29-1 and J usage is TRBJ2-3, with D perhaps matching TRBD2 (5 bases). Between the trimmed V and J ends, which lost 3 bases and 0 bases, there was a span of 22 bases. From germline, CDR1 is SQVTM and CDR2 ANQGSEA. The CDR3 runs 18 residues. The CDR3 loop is CSVEPPPGNFGSTDTQYF. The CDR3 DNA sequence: TGCAGCGTTGAGCCCCCTCCGGGAAACTTCGGGAGCACAGATACGCAGTATTTT.

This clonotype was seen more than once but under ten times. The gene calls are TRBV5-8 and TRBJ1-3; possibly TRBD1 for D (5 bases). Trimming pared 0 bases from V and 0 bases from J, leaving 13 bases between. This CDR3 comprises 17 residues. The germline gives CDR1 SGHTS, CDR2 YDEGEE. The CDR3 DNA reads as TGTGCCAGCAGCTTGGCCGGGGGGGTACACTCTGGAAACACCATATATTTT. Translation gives CASSLAGGVHSGNTIYF.

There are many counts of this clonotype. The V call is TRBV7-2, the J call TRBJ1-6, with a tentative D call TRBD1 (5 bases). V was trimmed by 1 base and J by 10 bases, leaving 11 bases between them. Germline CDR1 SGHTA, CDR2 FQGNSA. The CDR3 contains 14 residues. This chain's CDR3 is CASSLEGRQSPLHF. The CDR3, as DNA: TGTGCCAGCAGCTTAGAGGGGCGCCAATCACCCCTCCACTTT.

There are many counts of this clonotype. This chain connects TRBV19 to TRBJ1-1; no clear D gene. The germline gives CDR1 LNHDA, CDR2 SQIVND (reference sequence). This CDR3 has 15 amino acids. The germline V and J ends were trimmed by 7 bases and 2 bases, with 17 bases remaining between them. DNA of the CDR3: TGTGCCAGTACGGCGGGAGATTCCCGAAACACTGAAGCTTTCTTT. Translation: CASTAGDSRNTEAFF.

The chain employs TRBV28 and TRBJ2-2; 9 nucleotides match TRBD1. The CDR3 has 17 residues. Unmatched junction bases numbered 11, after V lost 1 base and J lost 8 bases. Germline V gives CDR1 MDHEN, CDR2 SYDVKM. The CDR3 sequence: CASSLFAGTGIRGELFF. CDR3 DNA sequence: TGTGCCAGCAGTTTATTTGCAGGGACAGGGATAAGGGGGGAGCTGTTTTTT.

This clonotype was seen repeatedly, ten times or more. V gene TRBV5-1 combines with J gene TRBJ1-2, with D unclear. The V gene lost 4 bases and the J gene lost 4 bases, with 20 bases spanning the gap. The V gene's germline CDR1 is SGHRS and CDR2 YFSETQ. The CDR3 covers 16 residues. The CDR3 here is CASSPLSGGAGYGYTF. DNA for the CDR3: TGCGCCAGCAGCCCCTTGTCCGGCGGCGCGGGCTATGGCTACACCTTC.

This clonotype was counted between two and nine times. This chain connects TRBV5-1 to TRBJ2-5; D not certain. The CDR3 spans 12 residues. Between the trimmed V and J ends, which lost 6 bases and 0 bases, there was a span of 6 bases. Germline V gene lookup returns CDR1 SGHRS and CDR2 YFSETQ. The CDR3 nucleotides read TGCGCCAGCACGAGAAACCAAGAGACCCAGTACTTC. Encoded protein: CASTRNQETQYF.

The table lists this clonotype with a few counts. This CDR3 is CASSHPRGFANTGELFF. CDR3 DNA: TGCGCCAGCAGCCACCCGCGGGGTTTCGCGAACACCGGGGAGCTGTTTTTT. J is TRBJ2-2 and V is TRBV4-1; weak D call: TRBD2 (6 bases). The CDR3 is 17 residues long. V was pared by 3 bases and J by 0 bases, with 14 bases between. Germline-derived CDR1 and CDR2 are MGHRA and YSYEKL.

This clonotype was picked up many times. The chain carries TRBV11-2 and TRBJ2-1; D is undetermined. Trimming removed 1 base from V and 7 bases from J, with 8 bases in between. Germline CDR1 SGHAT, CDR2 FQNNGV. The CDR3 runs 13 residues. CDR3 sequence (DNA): TGTGCCAGCAGCTTAGTAAGAGAAAATGAGCAGTTCTTC. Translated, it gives CASSLVRENEQFF. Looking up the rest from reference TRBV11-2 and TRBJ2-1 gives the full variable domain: EAGVAQSPRYKIIEKRQSVAFWCNPISGHATLYWYQQILGQGPKLLIQFQNNGVVDDSQLPKDRFSAERLKGVDSTLKIQPAKLEDSAVYLCASSLVRENEQFFGPGTRLTVL.

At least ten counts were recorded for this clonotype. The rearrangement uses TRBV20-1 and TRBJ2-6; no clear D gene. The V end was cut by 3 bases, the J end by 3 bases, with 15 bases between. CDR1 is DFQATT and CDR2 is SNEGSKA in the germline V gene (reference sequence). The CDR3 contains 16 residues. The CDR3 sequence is CSARPPPQFGANVLTF. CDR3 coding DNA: TGCAGTGCTAGGCCTCCTCCACAGTTTGGGGCCAACGTCCTGACTTTC.

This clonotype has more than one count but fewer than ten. CDR3: CASSSGTVRPYEQYF. The CDR3 DNA follows: TGCGCCAGCAGCTCGGGGACAGTTCGGCCCTACGAGCAGTACTTC. The chain employs TRBV4-1 and TRBJ2-7; 7 positions match TRBD1. J gave up 2 bases and V 5 bases, and 9 bases lay outside the gene matches. Germline CDR1 reads MGHRA; CDR2 reads YSYEKL. The CDR3 length is 15 residues.

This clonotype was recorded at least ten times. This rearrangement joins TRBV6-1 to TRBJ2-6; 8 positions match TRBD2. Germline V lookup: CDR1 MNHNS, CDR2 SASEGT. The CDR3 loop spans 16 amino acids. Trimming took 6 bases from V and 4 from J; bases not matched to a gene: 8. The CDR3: CASRVAGWAGANVLTF. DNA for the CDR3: TGTGCCAGCAGGGTAGCGGGATGGGCCGGGGCCAACGTCCTGACTTTC.